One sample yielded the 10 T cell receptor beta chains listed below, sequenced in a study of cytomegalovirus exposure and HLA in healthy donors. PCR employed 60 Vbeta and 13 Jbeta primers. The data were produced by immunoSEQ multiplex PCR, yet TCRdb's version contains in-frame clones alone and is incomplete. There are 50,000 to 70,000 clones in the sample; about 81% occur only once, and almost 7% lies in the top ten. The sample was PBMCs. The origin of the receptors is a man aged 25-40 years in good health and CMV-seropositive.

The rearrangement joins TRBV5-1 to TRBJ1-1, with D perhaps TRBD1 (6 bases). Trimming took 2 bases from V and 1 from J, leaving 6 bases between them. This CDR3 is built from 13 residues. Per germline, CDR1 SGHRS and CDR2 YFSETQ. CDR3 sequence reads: CASSLQGNTEAFF. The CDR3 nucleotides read TGCGCCAGCAGCTTACAGGGGAACACTGAAGCTTTCTTT.

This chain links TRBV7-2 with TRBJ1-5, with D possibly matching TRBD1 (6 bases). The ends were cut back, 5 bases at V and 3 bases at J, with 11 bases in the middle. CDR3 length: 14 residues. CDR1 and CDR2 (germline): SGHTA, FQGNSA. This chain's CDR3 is CASSAGTPNQPQHF. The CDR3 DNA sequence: TGTGCCAGCAGCGCCGGGACACCCAATCAGCCCCAGCATTTT.

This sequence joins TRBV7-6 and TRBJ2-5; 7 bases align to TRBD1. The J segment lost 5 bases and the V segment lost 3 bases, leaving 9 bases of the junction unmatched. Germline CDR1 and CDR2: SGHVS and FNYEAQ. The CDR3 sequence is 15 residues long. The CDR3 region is CASSFRDSEGETQYF. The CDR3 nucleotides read TGTGCCAGCAGCTTCCGGGACAGCGAAGGCGAGACCCAGTACTTC.

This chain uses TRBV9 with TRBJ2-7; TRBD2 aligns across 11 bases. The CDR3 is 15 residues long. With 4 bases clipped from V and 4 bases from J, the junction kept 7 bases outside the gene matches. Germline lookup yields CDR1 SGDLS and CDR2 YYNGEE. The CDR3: CASSIGTSGVYEQYF. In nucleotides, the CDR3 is TGTGCCAGCAGCATCGGGACTAGCGGTGTTTACGAGCAGTACTTC.

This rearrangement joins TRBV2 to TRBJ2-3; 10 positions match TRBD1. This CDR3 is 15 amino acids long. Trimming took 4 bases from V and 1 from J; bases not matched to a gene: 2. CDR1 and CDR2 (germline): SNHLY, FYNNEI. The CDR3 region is CASSGDRGRTDTQYF. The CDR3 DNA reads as TGTGCCAGCAGTGGGGACAGGGGACGCACAGATACGCAGTATTTT.

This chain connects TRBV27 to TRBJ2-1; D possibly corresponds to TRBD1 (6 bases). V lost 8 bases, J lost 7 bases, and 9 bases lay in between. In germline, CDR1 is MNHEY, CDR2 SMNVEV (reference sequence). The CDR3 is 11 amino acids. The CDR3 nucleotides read TGTGCCAGCCGGACAGTAAATGAGCAGTTCTTC. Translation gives CASRTVNEQFF.

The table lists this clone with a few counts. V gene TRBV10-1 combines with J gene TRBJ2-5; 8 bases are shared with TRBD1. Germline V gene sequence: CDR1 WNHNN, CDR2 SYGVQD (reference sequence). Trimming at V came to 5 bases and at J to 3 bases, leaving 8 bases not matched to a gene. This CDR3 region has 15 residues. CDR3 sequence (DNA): TGCGCCAGCAGTAGAGAACAGGGGGAGAAAGAGACCCAGTACTTC. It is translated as CASSREQGEKETQYF.

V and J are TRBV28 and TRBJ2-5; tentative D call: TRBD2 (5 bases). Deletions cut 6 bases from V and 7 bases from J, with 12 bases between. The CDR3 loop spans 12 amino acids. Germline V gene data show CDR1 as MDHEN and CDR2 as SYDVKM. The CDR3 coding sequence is TGTGCCAGCAGCCAGCAAGGAGGGACCCAGTACTTC. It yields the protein CASSQQGGTQYF.

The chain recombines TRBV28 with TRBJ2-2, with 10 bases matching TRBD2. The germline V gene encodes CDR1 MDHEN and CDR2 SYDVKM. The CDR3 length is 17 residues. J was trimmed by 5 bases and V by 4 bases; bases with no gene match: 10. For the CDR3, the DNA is TGTGCCAGCAGTTCCCAACTAGCGGGAAGGGGGACCGGGGAGCTGTTTTTT. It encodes CASSSQLAGRGTGELFF. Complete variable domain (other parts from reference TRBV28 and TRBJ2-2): DVKVTQSSRYLVKRTGEKVFLECVQDMDHENMFWYRQDPGLGLRLIYFSYDVKMKEKGDIPEGYSVSREKKERFSLILESASTNQTSMYLCASSSQLAGRGTGELFFGEGSRLTVL.

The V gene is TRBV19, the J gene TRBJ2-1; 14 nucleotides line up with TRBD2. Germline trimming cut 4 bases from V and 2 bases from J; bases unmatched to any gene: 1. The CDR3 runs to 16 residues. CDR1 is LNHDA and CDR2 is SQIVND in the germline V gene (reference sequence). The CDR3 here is CASSTTSGGAYNEQFF. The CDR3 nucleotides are TGTGCCAGTAGTACGACTAGCGGGGGGGCCTACAATGAGCAGTTCTTC.